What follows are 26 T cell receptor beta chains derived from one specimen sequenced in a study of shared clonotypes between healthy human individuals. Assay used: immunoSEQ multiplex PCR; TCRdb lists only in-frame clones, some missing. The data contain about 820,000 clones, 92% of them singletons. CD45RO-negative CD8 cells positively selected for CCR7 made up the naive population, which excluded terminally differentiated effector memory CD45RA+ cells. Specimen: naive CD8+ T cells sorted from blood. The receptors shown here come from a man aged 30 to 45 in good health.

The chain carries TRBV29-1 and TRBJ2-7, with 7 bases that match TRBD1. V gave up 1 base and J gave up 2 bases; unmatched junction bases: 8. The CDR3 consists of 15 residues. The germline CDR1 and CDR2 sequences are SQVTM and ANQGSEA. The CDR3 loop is CSVEVPMTGTYEQYF. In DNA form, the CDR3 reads TGCAGCGTTGAAGTACCGATGACAGGGACCTACGAGCAGTACTTC.

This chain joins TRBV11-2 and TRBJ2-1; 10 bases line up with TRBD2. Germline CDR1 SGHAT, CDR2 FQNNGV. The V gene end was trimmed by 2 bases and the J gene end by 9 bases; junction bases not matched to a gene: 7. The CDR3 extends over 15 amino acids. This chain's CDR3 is CASSLLAGAYGEQFF. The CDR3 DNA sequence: TGTGCCAGCAGCTTACTAGCGGGAGCGTACGGTGAGCAGTTCTTC.

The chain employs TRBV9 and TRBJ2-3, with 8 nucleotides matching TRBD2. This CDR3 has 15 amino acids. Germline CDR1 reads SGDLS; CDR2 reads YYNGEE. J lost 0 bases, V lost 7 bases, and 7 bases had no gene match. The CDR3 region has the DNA TGTGCCAGCGGGAAAGCGGGAGCAAGCACAGATACGCAGTATTTT. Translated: CASGKAGASTDTQYF.

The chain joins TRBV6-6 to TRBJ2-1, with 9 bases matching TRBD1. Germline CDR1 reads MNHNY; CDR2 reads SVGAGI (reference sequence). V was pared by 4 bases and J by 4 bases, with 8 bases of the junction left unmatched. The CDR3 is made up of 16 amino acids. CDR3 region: CASSFTGTGHYNEQFF. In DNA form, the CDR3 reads TGTGCCAGCAGTTTTACCGGGACAGGGCATTACAATGAGCAGTTCTTC.

The CDR3 region has the DNA TGTGCCAGCAGTGATGACGAGGACCCCATGAACACTGAAGCTTTCTTT. Amino acid sequence: CASSDDEDPMNTEAFF. This chain connects TRBV6-1 to TRBJ1-1; D is uncertain. Germline CDR1 is MNHNS and CDR2 is SASEGT. Trimming stripped 3 bases from V and 0 bases from J, with 14 bases between. This CDR3 spans 16 amino acids.

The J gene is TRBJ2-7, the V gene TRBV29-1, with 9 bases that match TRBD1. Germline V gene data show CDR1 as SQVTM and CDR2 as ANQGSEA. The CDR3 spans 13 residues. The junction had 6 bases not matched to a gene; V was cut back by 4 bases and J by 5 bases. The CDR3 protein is CSVVGTGNHEQYF. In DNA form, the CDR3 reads TGCAGCGTTGTCGGGACAGGGAACCACGAGCAGTACTTC.

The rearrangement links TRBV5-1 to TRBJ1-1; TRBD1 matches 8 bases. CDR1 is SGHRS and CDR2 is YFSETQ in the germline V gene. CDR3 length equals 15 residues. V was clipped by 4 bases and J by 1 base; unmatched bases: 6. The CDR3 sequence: CASSTRTGTNTEAFF. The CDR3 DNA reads TGCGCCAGCAGCACAAGGACAGGGACGAACACTGAAGCTTTCTTT.

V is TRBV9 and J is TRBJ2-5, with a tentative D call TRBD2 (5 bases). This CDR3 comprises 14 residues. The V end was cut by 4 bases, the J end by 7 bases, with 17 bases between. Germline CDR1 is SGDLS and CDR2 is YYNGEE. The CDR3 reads CASSPLPGRGTQYF. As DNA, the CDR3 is TGTGCCAGCAGCCCCCTGCCAGGCCGGGGGACCCAGTACTTC. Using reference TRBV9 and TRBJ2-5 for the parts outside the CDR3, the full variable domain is DSGVTQTPKHLITATGQRVTLRCSPRSGDLSVYWYQQSLDQGLQFLIQYYNGEERAKGNILERFSAQQFPDLHSELNLSSLELGDSALYFCASSPLPGRGTQYFGPGTRLLVL.

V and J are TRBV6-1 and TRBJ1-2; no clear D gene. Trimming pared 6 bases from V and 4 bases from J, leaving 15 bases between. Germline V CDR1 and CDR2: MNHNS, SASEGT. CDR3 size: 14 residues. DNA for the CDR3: TGTGCCAGCAGACCTTCGGGAGATGCCTATGGCTACACCTTC. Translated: CASRPSGDAYGYTF.

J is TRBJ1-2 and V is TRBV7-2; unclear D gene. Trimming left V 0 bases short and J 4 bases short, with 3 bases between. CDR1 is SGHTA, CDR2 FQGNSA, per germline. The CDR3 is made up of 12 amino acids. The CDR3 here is CASSLASYGYTF. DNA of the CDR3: TGTGCCAGCAGCTTAGCCAGCTATGGCTACACCTTC.

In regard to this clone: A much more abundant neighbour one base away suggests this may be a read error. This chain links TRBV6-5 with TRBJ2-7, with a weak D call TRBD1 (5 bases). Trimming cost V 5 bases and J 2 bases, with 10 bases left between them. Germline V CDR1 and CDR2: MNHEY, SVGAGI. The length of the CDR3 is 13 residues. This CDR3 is CASSNIGAYEQYF. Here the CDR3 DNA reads TGTGCCAGCAGTAATATAGGGGCCTACGAGCAGTACTTC.

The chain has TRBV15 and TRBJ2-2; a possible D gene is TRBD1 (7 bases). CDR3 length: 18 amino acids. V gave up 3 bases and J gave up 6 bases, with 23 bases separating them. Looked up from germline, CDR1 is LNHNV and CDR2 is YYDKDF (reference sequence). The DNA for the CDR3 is TGTGCCACCAGCAGCCTACCGTGGAGGGGGCAGGAAGCCGGGGAGCTGTTTTTT. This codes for CATSSLPWRGQEAGELFF.

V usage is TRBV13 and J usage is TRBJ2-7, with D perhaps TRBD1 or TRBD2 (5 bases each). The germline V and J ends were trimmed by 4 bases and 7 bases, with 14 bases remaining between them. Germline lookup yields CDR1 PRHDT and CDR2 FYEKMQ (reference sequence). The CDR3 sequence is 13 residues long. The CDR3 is CASSSGALLEQYF. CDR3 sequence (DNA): TGTGCCAGCAGCTCCGGGGCACTCTTGGAGCAGTACTTC.

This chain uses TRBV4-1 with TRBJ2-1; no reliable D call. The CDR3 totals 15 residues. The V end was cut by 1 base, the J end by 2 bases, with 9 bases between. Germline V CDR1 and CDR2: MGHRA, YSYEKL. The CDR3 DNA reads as TGCGCCAGCAGCCAAGGGGTTAGTCCCTACAATGAGCAGTTCTTC. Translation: CASSQGVSPYNEQFF.

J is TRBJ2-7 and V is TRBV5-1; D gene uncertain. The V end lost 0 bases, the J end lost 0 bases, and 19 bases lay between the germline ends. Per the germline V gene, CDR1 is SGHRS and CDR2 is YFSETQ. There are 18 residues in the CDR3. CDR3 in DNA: TGCGCCAGCAGCTTGGCCTTTTTTACGTCGAGTGTCTCCTACGAGCAGTACTTC. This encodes CASSLAFFTSSVSYEQYF.

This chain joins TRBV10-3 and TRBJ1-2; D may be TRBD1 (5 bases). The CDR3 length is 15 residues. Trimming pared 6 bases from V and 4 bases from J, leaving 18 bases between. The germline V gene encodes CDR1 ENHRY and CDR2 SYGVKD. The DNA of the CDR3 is TGTGCCATCAGGGGGGTTGGGCAGGCTGCCTATGGCTACACCTTC. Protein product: CAIRGVGQAAYGYTF.

DNA for the CDR3: TGTGCCAGCAGCCACCCTAGCGGGAGTTATGACACCGGGGAGCTGTTTTTT. This encodes CASSHPSGSYDTGELFF. The gene calls are TRBV7-2 and TRBJ2-2; 10 bases are shared with TRBD2. Trimming removed 5 bases from V and 3 bases from J; junction bases left unmatched: 9. The germline V gene has CDR1 SGHTA and CDR2 FQGNSA. This CDR3 region has 17 residues.

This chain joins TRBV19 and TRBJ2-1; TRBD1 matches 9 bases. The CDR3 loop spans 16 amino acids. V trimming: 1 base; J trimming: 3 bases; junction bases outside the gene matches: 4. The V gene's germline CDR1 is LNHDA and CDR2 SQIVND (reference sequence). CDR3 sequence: CASSIAGQGGYNEQFF. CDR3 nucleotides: TGTGCCAGTAGTATAGCGGGACAGGGAGGCTACAATGAGCAGTTCTTC. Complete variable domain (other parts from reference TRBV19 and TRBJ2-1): DGGITQSPKYLFRKEGQNVTLSCEQNLNHDAMYWYRQDPGQGLRLIYYSQIVNDFQKGDIAEGYSVSREKKESFPLTVTSAQKNPTAFYLCASSIAGQGGYNEQFFGPGTRLTVL.

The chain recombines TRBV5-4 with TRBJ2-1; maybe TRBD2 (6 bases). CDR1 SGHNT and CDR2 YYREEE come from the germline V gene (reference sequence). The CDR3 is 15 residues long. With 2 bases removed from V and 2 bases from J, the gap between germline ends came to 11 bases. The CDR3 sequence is CASSFGLATYNEQFF. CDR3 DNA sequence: TGTGCCAGCAGCTTTGGGCTAGCGACCTACAATGAGCAGTTCTTC.

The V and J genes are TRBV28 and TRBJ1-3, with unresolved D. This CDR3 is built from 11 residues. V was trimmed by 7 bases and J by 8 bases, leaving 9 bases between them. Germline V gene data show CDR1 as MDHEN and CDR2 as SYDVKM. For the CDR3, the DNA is TGTGCCAGCAAGTTGGGATACACCATATATTTT. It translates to CASKLGYTIYF.

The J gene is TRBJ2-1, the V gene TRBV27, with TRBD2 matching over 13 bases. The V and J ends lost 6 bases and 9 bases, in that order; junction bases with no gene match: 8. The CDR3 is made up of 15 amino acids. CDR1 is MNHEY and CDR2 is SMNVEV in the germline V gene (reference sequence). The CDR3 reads CASRAGLAGVVEQFF. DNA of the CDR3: TGTGCCAGCAGGGCAGGACTAGCGGGAGTGGTTGAGCAGTTCTTC.

CDR3 nucleotides: TGTGCCAGCAGTTCATCTAGCGGGCTCTCCTACGAGCAGTACTTC. Protein product: CASSSSSGLSYEQYF. The V and J genes are TRBV6-6 and TRBJ2-7; 8 nucleotides agree with TRBD2. Germline V lookup: CDR1 MNHNY, CDR2 SVGAGI (reference sequence). The V and J ends lost 4 bases and 0 bases, in that order; junction bases with no gene match: 5. The CDR3 consists of 15 residues.

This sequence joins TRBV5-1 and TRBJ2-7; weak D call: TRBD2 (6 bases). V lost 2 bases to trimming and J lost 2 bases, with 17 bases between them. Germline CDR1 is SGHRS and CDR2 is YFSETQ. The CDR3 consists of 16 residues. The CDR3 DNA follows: TGCGCCAGCAGCTTAAAATCCGGGAGTAGCGCCTACGAGCAGTACTTC. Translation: CASSLKSGSSAYEQYF.

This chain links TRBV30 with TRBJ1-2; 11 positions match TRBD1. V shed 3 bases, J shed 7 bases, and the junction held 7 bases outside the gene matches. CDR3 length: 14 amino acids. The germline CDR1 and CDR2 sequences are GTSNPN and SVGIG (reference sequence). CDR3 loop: CAWRPGQGVPGYTF. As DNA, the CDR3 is TGTGCCTGGAGACCGGGACAGGGGGTTCCTGGCTACACCTTC.

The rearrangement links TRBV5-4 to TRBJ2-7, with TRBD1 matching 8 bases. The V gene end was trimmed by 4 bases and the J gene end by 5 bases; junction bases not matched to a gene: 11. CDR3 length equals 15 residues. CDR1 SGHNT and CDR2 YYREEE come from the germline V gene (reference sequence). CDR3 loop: CASSGQGTGIDEQYF. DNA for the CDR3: TGTGCCAGCAGCGGGCAGGGGACAGGCATTGACGAGCAGTACTTC.

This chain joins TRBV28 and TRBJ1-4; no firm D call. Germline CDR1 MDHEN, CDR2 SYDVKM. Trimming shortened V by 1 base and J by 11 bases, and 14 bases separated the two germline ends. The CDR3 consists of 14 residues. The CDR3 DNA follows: TGTGCCAGCAGTTTATCTTTACGTGCTCCCAAACTGTTTTTT. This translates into CASSLSLRAPKLFF.